This paragraph covers one T cell receptor beta chain sequence. Its specificity is unknown. Autoimmune disease history or systemic immunosuppression barred patients. V shed 4 bases, J shed 1 base, and the junction held 10 bases outside the gene matches. The germline V gene has CDR1 SGHTA and CDR2 FQGNSA. This CDR3 is 16 amino acids long. This sample is drawn from a study of OX40 agonist ivuxolimab in advanced cancers. Study-wide background: Partial responses occurred in Three dose-escalation patients, one with hepatocellular carcinoma and two with cutaneous melanoma.

Study-level points and caveats: At 0.1-3.0 mg/kg, partial responders had clonal expansion among the lowest observed. Certain nonresponders additionally had low normalized T-cell clonal expansion.

TCRdb's table, derived via immunoSEQ multiplex PCR, lists solely in-frame clones and lacks some. The table includes 95,000 to 100,000 clones, roughly four fifths detected once. This TCR derives from an adult with an advanced solid tumor such as melanoma, head and neck, liver or kidney cancer. Specimen: CD4+ or CD8+ T cells sorted from blood, collected in a trial of the OX40 agonist ivuxolimab. V and J are TRBV7-2 and TRBJ2-7; 7 bases line up with TRBD2. The CDR3 loop reads CASSSSVLAESYEQYF. CDR3 sequence (DNA): TGTGCCAGCAGCTCGAGCGTGCTAGCGGAATCCTACGAGCAGTACTTC.